This TCR beta chain was observed in a study of shared clonotypes between healthy human individuals. Study as a whole: Ranging from 18 to 49 in age, donors were two women and a few men.

At the deep level, the assay was run. Produced via immunoSEQ multiplex PCR; TCRdb's table is partial and in-frame only. The sample contains 470,000 or so clones, approximately 78% of which appear only once. This clone was counted many times. The CDR3 spans 12 residues. Trimming pared 1 base from V and 4 bases from J, leaving 4 bases between. Germline values: CDR1 SNHLY, CDR2 FYNNEI. There were no recent acute infections or vaccinations among the donors, who were healthy HIV-negative adults. The receptor was derived from a woman in her thirties or forties in good health. Some clones in this sample may be carry-over from other donors' samples. The source material was PBMCs. The chain uses TRBV2 and TRBJ1-2; D not certain. The CDR3 here is CASSEESYGYTF. The CDR3 DNA reads TGTGCCAGCAGTGAAGAGTCCTATGGCTACACCTTC.